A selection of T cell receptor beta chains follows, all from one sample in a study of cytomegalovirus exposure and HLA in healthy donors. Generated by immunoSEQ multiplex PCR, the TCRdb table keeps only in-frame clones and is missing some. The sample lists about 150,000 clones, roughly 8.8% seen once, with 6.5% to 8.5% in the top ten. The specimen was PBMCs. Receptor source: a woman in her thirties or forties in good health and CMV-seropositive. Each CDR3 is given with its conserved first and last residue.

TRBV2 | CASSGSGARLYGYTF
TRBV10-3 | CAISEFQGSNSPLHF
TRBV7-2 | CASSSRQGETGELFF
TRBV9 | CASSAQGQFYEQYF
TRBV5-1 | CASRTGQANYGYTF
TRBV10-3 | CAISGQSNEQFF
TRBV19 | CASSLGQGAMNTEAFF
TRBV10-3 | CAISGERGEQFF
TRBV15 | CATSRARTGSYNEQFF
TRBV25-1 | CASSELGRGPYNEQFF
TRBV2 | CASSFDTEAFF
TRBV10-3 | CAISDTGGSTEAFF